The clone carrying this TCR beta chain was seen a single time. Trimming took off 7 bases at V and 11 bases at J, with 14 bases between the two ends. The germline V gene encodes CDR1 SEHNR and CDR2 FQNEAQ (reference sequence). CDR3 length equals 11 residues. This sample stems from a study of control samples from healthy donors and cancer patients. TCRdb's copy holds only in-frame clones and misses some; the assay was immunoSEQ multiplex PCR. The table lists about 180,000 clones, around nine tenths of them singletons. The receptor comes from a man aged 30-40 years in good health. Material for sequencing was blood. V gene TRBV7-9 combines with J gene TRBJ1-1, with TRBD1 as a possible D gene (5 bases). The CDR3 here is CASTLGREAFF. The CDR3 DNA follows: TGTGCCAGCACCTTGGGGCGCGAGGCTTTCTTT.